This entry describes one TCR beta chain. The data belong to a study of blood T cell repertoires in COVID-19. Study context: Sites across the United States, Italy and Spain contributed samples from acute and convalescent COVID-19. The cDNA or gDNA used as material had been derived from T cells, B-cell-depleted T cells, or PBMCs.

Germline V lookup: CDR1 SGHRS, CDR2 YFSETQ. This CDR3 region has 15 residues. V lost 0 bases, J lost 0 bases, and 9 bases lay in between. As processed by the authors: Estimation of nucleated cell counts was performed using reference gene primer amplification. Measured with immunoSEQ multiplex PCR; TCRdb has only the in-frame clones, and not every one. The V and J calls and clone size are taken from that table; D and trimming were inferred from the DNA. The repertoire holds 43,000 or so clones, with approximately 80% as singletons. This chain links TRBV5-1 with TRBJ1-1; D may be TRBD1 (6 bases). The sample comprised peripheral blood. The TCR was taken from a woman aged 55-70 years with acute or convalescent COVID-19. The DNA for the CDR3 is TGCGCCAGCAGCTTGGAGGGGGAGATGAACACTGAAGCTTTCTTT. This translates into CASSLEGEMNTEAFF. Looking up the rest from reference TRBV5-1 and TRBJ1-1 gives the full variable domain: KAGVTQTPRYLIKTRGQQVTLSCSPISGHRSVSWYQQTPGQGLQFLFEYFSETQRNKGNFPGRFSGRQFSNSRSEMNVSTLELGDSALYLCASSLEGEMNTEAFFGQGTRLTVV.